These T cell receptor beta chains were read from a single sample in a study of T cell repertoires in cytomegalovirus infection. TCRdb re-called the reads through MiXCR, storing one row per CDR3 protein. Here the sample spans hundreds of thousands of distinct CDR3 sequences, approximately 30% being singletons. No antigen has been assigned to these receptors. The sample was cultured CD8+ T cells from PBMCs, taken from culture after CMV antigen stimulation. The receptors here all came from a human donor in good health (CMV status not recorded). Some clones in this sample may be carry-over from other donors' samples. The CDR3 runs from the conserved cysteine through the conserved F or W. The D gene is left open where the match is weak. Clone size is shown for a subset of rows, as once, few, many or a class of expanded clone.

>.|many|TRBJ2-5|TRBV7-9
TGTGCCAGCAGCTGGACGGGGAAAGAGACCCAGTACTTC
CASSWTGKETQYF
>.|few|TRBJ2-7|TRBV6-5
TGTGCCAGCACGCAGGGACCCACCTACGAGCAGTACTTC
CASTQGPTYEQYF
>TRBD1|once|TRBJ1-1|TRBV28
TGTGCCAGCAGTTTAGGGGGACAGCCTATGAACACTGAAGCTTTCTTT
CASSLGGQPMNTEAFF
>.|.|TRBJ1-1|TRBV4-3
TGCGCCAGCAGCCCACAGAGGAAGACTGAAGCTTTCTTT
CASSPQRKTEAFF
>TRBD1|.|TRBJ2-1|TRBV24-1
TGTGCCACCAGTGGCGAGCCAGGGGGAAAGGATTATGAGCAGTTCTTC
CATSGEPGGKDYEQFF
>.|.|TRBJ2-2|TRBV19
TGTGCCAGTAGTCCCGCCGAACTATTCACCGGGGAGCTGTTTTTT
CASSPAELFTGELFF
>TRBD1|.|TRBJ1-1|TRBV9
TGTGCCAGCAGCGCCCCACGCCAGGGGGCAGATACTGAAGCTTTCTTT
CASSAPRQGADTEAFF
>TRBD2|.|TRBJ2-5|TRBV6-5
TGTGCCAGCAGTTACGAGTGGCGGGGGGGCCCAGAGACCCAGTACTTC
CASSYEWRGGPETQYF
>.|.|TRBJ2-5|TRBV29-1
TGCAGCGTTACCGGAGAGACCCAGTACTTC
CSVTGETQYF
>.|.|TRBJ1-6|TRBV12-3/TRBV12-4
TGTGCCAGCAGTTCGGGACGGCATAATTCACCCCTCCACTTT
CASSSGRHNSPLHF
>.|.|TRBJ2-3|TRBV7-3
TGTGCCAGCAGCCCTGAGGGCGGGGCGAGCACAGATACGCAGTATTTT
CASSPEGGASTDTQYF
>.|few|TRBJ1-3|TRBV5-8
TGTGCCAGCAGCTTTATCGCCGGTTGGGGAAACACCATATATTTT
CASSFIAGWGNTIYF
>TRBD1|.|TRBJ2-1|TRBV4-1
TGCGCCAGCAGCCATGGGACAGGGGGCTCCAATGAGCAGTTCTTC
CASSHGTGGSNEQFF
>TRBD1|.|TRBJ2-6|TRBV6-1
TGTGCCAGCAGCCCGGGACAGGGGCTCTTTCTGAGCTCTGGGGCCAACGTCCTGACTTTC
CASSPGQGLFLSSGANVLTF
>.|few|TRBJ2-5|TRBV27
TGTGCCAGCAGTTTCTCCTCTAGCAGATGGGAGACCCAGTACTTC
CASSFSSSRWETQYF
>.|.|TRBJ1-2|TRBV12-3/TRBV12-4
TGTGCCAGCAGTTTAGGTCCACTCAAGGGCTACACCTTC
CASSLGPLKGYTF
>.|.|TRBJ2-1|TRBV6-5
TGTGCCAGCAGTTACTCGTTATGGGGGCGTTACAATGAGCAGTTCTTC
CASSYSLWGRYNEQFF
>TRBD1|few|TRBJ1-5|TRBV6-5
TGTGCCAGCAGTTACATCGGGACAGGTCGAGATCAGCCCCAGCATTTT
CASSYIGTGRDQPQHF
>TRBD1|.|TRBJ1-1|TRBV27
TGTGCCAGCAGTTTATCGGTGGGGACAGCCCCTGAAGCTTTCTTT
CASSLSVGTAPEAFF
>TRBD2|many|TRBJ2-1|TRBV7-6
TGTGCCAGCAGCTCTAGCGGCGGGGGGCCTTACAATGAGCAGTTCTTC
CASSSSGGGPYNEQFF
>.|.|TRBJ2-3|TRBV6-2/TRBV6-3
TGTGCCAGCACCGACTCCAGGCCTAGCACAGATACGCAGTATTTT
CASTDSRPSTDTQYF
>.|.|TRBJ1-1|TRBV7-2
TGTGCCAGCAGCTTAGCGAGTGCCCCCCAGCATGAAGCTTTCTTT
CASSLASAPQHEAFF
>TRBD1|few|TRBJ2-2|TRBV12-3/TRBV12-4
TGTGCCAGCAGTTGGACAGGGGCGCCCGGGGAGCTGTTTTTT
CASSWTGAPGELFF
>.|many|TRBJ1-1|TRBV7-9
TGTGCCAGCAGCGGAGGGATGAACACTGAAGCTTTCTTT
CASSGGMNTEAFF
>.|many|TRBJ1-2|TRBV12-3/TRBV12-4
TGTGCCAGCAGTTTGGGACACCCGATCTATGGCTACACCTTC
CASSLGHPIYGYTF
>TRBD1|many|TRBJ1-4|TRBV4-3
TGCGCCAGCAGCCATGGACCAGGGGGAGGAGAAAAACTGTTTTTT
CASSHGPGGGEKLFF
>.|.|TRBJ2-1|TRBV7-2
TGTGCCAGCAGCTTAGAAGGTTACAATGAGCAGCTCTTC
CASSLEGYNEQLF
>TRBD1|.|TRBJ1-6|TRBV20-1
TGCAGTGCGAAGACAGGGGCTAATTCACCCCTCCACTTT
CSAKTGANSPLHF
>TRBD1|.|TRBJ1-1|TRBV27
TGTGCCAGCAAGACCCCGGGACAGGGGAACACTGAAGCTTTCTTT
CASKTPGQGNTEAFF
>TRBD1|.|TRBJ2-7|TRBV6-6
TGTGCCAGCAGTGGGACAGGGAACGAGCAGTACTTC
CASSGTGNEQYF
>.|many|TRBJ2-5|TRBV7-8
TGTGCCACGGCGGGGTTCCAAGAGACCCAGTACTTC
CATAGFQETQYF
>.|.|TRBJ2-2|TRBV27
TGTGCCAGCAGTCTTGGACAGTTCACCGGGGAGCTGTTTTTT
CASSLGQFTGELFF
>.|few|TRBJ1-1|TRBV15
TGTGCCACCAGCAGAGATATAGGGACGGGGACTGAAGCTTTCTTT
CATSRDIGTGTEAFF
>.|.|TRBJ2-3|TRBV27
TGTGCCAGCAGAGCATTCACAGATACGCAGTATTTT
CASRAFTDTQYF
>.|few|TRBJ2-5|TRBV7-8
TGTGCCAGCAGCTCAGGACATCTGGGGACCCAGTACTTC
CASSSGHLGTQYF